The rows below give T cell receptor beta chains drawn from one sample of a study of blood T cell repertoires in COVID-19. Sequencing used immunoSEQ multiplex PCR; TCRdb keeps in-frame clones, though not all of them. The top ten clones hold about 14% of a sample with fewer than 80,000 clones, around 80% of them seen once. The specimen was peripheral blood. These receptors were obtained from a man aged 45 to 65 with COVID-19, enrolled during active disease. Both conserved end residues are part of each CDR3. The order of the fields is J gene, D gene, clone size, V gene, CDR3 protein, CDR3 DNA. D genes are given only for firm matches. Only some rows state a clone size, as once, few, many or a class for expanded clones.

TRBJ2-3,NA,NA,TRBV11-2,CASSLRLSTDTQYF,TGTGCCAGCAGCTTAAGACTGAGCACAGATACGCAGTATTTT
TRBJ2-3,TRBD1,NA,TRBV24-1,CATSDKGQGTQYF,TGTGCCACCAGTGACAAGGGACAGGGAACGCAGTATTTT
TRBJ2-1,TRBD2,NA,TRBV7-9,CASSPAGGVTYNEQFF,TGTGCCAGCAGCCCCGCGGGAGGGGTTACCTACAATGAGCAGTTCTTC
TRBJ2-2,TRBD1,NA,TRBV7-9,CASSPQGAHGELFF,TGTGCCAGCAGCCCACAGGGGGCTCACGGGGAGCTGTTTTTT
TRBJ2-1,NA,once,TRBV7-8,CASSLGGLGGHNEQFF,TGTGCCAGCAGCTTAGGAGGGTTGGGGGGGCACAATGAGCAGTTCTTC
TRBJ2-7,TRBD1,NA,TRBV6-5,CASRRDRGLMYEQYF,TGTGCCAGCAGAAGAGACAGGGGTCTTATGTACGAGCAGTACTTC
TRBJ2-5,NA,NA,TRBV11-2,CASSLPSGFVVQETQYF,TGTGCCAGCAGCCTTCCCAGCGGATTTGTCGTCCAAGAGACCCAGTACTTC
TRBJ1-6,TRBD1,NA,TRBV7-3,CASSSHGGAGGSPLHF,TGTGCCAGCAGCTCCCACGGGGGTGCAGGGGGATCACCCCTCCACTTT
TRBJ1-2,NA,once,TRBV30,CAWDKNGGLRGYTF,TGTGCCTGGGATAAAAATGGGGGCCTAAGGGGCTACACCTTC
TRBJ2-7,NA,NA,TRBV5-1,CASSSPGGQGATEQYF,TGCGCCAGCAGCTCCCCCGGGGGGCAGGGGGCGACCGAGCAGTACTTC
TRBJ1-2,NA,NA,TRBV24-1,CATSDGGLDYGYTF,TGTGCCACCAGTGACGGGGGGCTTGACTATGGCTACACCTTC
TRBJ1-2,NA,few,TRBV3-1/TRBV3-2,CASSPHLDRNYGYTF,TGTGCCAGCAGCCCCCACCTCGACAGGAACTATGGCTACACCTTC
TRBJ2-2,NA,NA,TRBV5-6,CASSLGQFGSGELFF,TGTGCCAGCAGCCTAGGACAGTTTGGATCCGGGGAGCTGTTTTTT
TRBJ2-7,NA,NA,TRBV7-9,CASSHPYSMNEQYF,TGTGCCAGCAGCCACCCCTACTCGATGAACGAGCAGTACTTC